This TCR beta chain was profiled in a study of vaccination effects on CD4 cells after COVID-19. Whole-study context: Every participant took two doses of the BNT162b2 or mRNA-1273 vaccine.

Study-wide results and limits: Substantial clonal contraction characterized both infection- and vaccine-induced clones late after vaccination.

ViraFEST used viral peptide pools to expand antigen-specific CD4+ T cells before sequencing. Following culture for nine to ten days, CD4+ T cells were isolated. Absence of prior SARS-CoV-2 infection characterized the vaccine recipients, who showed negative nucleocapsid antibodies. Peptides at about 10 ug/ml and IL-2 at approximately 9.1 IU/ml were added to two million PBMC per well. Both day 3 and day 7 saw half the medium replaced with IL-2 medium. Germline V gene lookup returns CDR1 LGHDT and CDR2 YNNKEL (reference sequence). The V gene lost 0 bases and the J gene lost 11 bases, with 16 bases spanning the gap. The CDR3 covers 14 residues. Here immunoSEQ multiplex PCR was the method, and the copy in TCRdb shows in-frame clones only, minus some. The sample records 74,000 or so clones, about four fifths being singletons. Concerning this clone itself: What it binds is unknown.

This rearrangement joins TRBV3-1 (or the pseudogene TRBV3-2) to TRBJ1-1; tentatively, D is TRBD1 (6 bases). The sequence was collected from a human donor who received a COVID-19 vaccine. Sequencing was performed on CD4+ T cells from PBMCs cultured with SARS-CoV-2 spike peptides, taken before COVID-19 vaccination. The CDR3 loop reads CASSQDPGQFWAFF. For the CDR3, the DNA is TGTGCCAGCAGCCAAGATCCCGGACAGTTTTGGGCTTTCTTT.